This T cell receptor (beta chain) comes out of a study of cytomegalovirus exposure and HLA in healthy donors. Points from the study as a whole: Serostatus for CMV was the only available immune exposure information. Sequencing depth across donors, presence/absence analyses assumed, was roughly uniform.

From germline, CDR1 is LGHNA and CDR2 YSLEER. This CDR3 contains 15 residues. V dropped 2 bases and J dropped 3 bases, with 11 bases sitting between them. Remarks on this clone: Its antigen is as yet unknown.

PCR was performed using 60 Vbeta and 13 Jbeta primers. TCRdb's table, derived via immunoSEQ multiplex PCR, lists solely in-frame clones and lacks some. The sample includes tens of thousands of clones. Sequenced input: PBMCs. V is TRBV4-3 and J is TRBJ1-5; D not resolved. The sequence was collected from a female donor in good health and CMV-seronegative. CDR3 in amino acids: CASSQRPGTNQPQHF. The CDR3 DNA reads TGCGCCAGCAGCCAAAGGCCAGGAACCAATCAGCCCCAGCATTTT.